This entry lists 6 T cell receptor beta chains sequenced from one sample in a study of blood T cells in healthy people across ages. With a J-beta primer mix and a sample-barcoded 5' primer, a second PCR ran about 6 to 11 cycles. Each CDR3 protein gets one entry after TCRdb re-called the 5' RACE reads with MiXCR. Among 660,000 or so distinct CDR3 sequences listed, approximately 59% were seen once. The material sequenced was blood. The receptors stem from a man in his fifties or sixties in good health.

This clonotype was observed many times. The gene calls are TRBV2 and TRBJ2-7; 8 bases align to TRBD1. This CDR3 has 14 residues. The J segment lost 0 bases and the V segment lost 5 bases, leaving 3 bases of the junction unmatched. The germline V gene encodes CDR1 SNHLY and CDR2 FYNNEI. Here the CDR3 reads CASSRTGSSYEQYF. The CDR3 coding sequence is TGTGCCAGCAGTCGGACAGGGAGCTCCTACGAGCAGTACTTC. Complete variable domain (other parts from reference TRBV2 and TRBJ2-7): EPEVTQTPSHQVTQMGQEVILRCVPISNHLYFYWYRQILGQKVEFLVSFYNNEISEKSEIFDDQFSVERPDGSNFTLKIRSTKLEDSAMYFCASSRTGSSYEQYFGPGTRLTVT.

The rearrangement uses TRBV5-1 and TRBJ2-1, with TRBD2 matching 16 bases. The germline V gene has CDR1 SGHRS and CDR2 YFSETQ. V shed 2 bases, J shed 9 bases, and the junction held 8 bases outside the gene matches. The CDR3 spans 17 residues. CDR3: CASSFAGTSGGAAEQFF. Here the CDR3 DNA reads TGCGCCAGCAGCTTCGCCGGGACTAGCGGGGGGGCCGCTGAGCAGTTCTTC.

As to this clonotype: At one of its ends the junction is not consistent with the germline gene, which may arise from a read error. The rearrangement links TRBV24-1 to TRBJ2-5; 13 bases are shared with TRBD2. Germline V gene data show CDR1 as KGHDR and CDR2 as SFDVKD. This CDR3 has 16 amino acids. The CDR3 region is CTTSDGGLAGNNEQYF. CDR3 DNA: TGTACCACCAGTGACGGGGGACTAGCGGGGAACAATGAGCAGTACTTC.

The chain uses TRBV29-1 and TRBJ2-3; 8 bases agree with TRBD2. This CDR3 is 15 amino acids long. Germline V gene sequence: CDR1 SQVTM, CDR2 ANQGSEA. The ends lost 2 bases at V and 2 bases at J; junction bases unmatched: 6. This chain's CDR3 is CSVELAGGNTDTQYF. The CDR3 DNA is TGCAGCGTTGAACTAGCGGGCGGTAACACAGATACGCAGTATTTT.

This chain links TRBV6-4 with TRBJ1-1; 7 nucleotides match TRBD1. The CDR3 has 13 amino acids. The J segment lost 3 bases and the V segment lost 8 bases, leaving 6 bases of the junction unmatched. Germline V gives CDR1 MRHNA, CDR2 SNTAGT. For the CDR3, the DNA is TGTGCCAGCGGGGAGGGGGCGGACACTGAAGCTTTCTTT. It encodes CASGEGADTEAFF.

The rearrangement links TRBV20-1 to TRBJ2-4, with a weak D call TRBD2 (5 bases). The DNA end lines up better with TRBJ2-7; the J call may be wrong. CDR3 length equals 14 residues. The V gene's germline CDR1 is DFQATT and CDR2 SNEGSKA (reference sequence). CDR3 sequence: CSARVAGSPYEQYF. The CDR3, as DNA: TGCAGTGCTAGAGTTGCTGGGAGCCCCTACGAGCAGTACTTC.